The rows below give T cell receptor beta chains drawn from one sample of a study of regulatory T cells in long-lasting Graves disease. TCRdb fed the multiplex PCR reads into MiXCR, producing one record per CDR3 protein. The top ten clones hold about 32% of a sample with about 350,000 distinct CDR3 sequences, approximately 15% of them seen once. A further study also used this sample, focusing on T cells in Graves' hyperthyroidism and ophthalmopathy.

The sequencing here drew on peripheral blood mononuclear cells (PBMCs), taken at new diagnosis, from a patient treated with antithyroid drugs. Receptors originate from a man aged 35 to 55 with Graves disease. Both conserved end residues are part of each CDR3. A D gene is named only where the DNA matches it firmly. Size is omitted from some rows. Given values are once, few, many or a class for expanded clones.

len,j_gene,abundance,v_gene,d_gene,CDR3aa,CDR3nt
13,TRBJ2-7,many,TRBV24-1,.,CATSDRGRDEQYF,TGTGCCACCAGTGACAGGGGAAGGGACGAGCAGTACTTC
18,TRBJ1-5,many,TRBV5-1,TRBD1,CASSSPDRSLLSNQPQHF,TGCGCCAGCAGCTCCCCGGACAGGAGCCTACTTAGCAATCAGCCCCAGCATTTT
13,TRBJ1-1,many,TRBV24-1,.,CATSVGGGTEAFF,TGTGCCACCAGTGTAGGGGGAGGAACTGAAGCTTTCTTT
17,TRBJ2-4,few,TRBV3-1,TRBD2,CASSWTSGGPAKNIQYF,TGTGCCAGCAGCTGGACTAGCGGGGGCCCAGCCAAAAACATTCAGTACTTC
14,TRBJ1-1,many,TRBV4-2,.,CASSQDVTYTEAFF,TGTGCCAGCAGCCAAGATGTCACCTACACTGAAGCTTTCTTT
14,TRBJ2-1,many,TRBV9,.,CASSALSPGAEQFF,TGTGCCAGCAGCGCCCTGTCCCCGGGAGCGGAGCAGTTCTTC
18,TRBJ2-3,many,TRBV5-1,TRBD2,CASSLGLAGWDSTDTQYF,TGCGCCAGCAGCTTAGGACTAGCGGGGTGGGATAGCACAGATACGCAGTATTTT
15,TRBJ2-7,many,TRBV20-1,TRBD2,CSARDSAGTIYEQYF,TGCAGTGCTAGAGATTCGGCGGGGACTATCTACGAGCAGTACTTC
11,TRBJ1-4,few,TRBV20-1,.,CSALGREKLFF,TGCAGTGCGCTTGGCAGGGAAAAACTGTTTTTT
16,TRBJ2-2,.,TRBV6-5,.,CASSYARQTNTGELFF,TGTGCCAGCAGTTACGCCCGCCAGACTAACACCGGGGAGCTGTTTTTT
13,TRBJ1-5,many,TRBV5-1,.,CASNPGGNQPQHF,TGCGCCAGCAATCCGGGAGGCAATCAGCCCCAGCATTTT
15,TRBJ2-1,many,TRBV5-1,TRBD1,CASSTGVISYNEQFF,TGCGCCAGCAGTACAGGGGTGATCTCCTACAATGAGCAGTTCTTC
15,TRBJ2-3,few,TRBV4-3,.,CASSQERQVGDTQYF,TGCGCCAGCAGCCAAGAGCGACAGGTTGGAGATACGCAGTATTTT
15,TRBJ1-6,few,TRBV5-1,.,CASSMGTLQNSPLHF,TGCGCCAGCAGCATGGGGACACTCCAGAATTCACCCCTCCACTTT
12,TRBJ2-5,many,TRBV10-3,TRBD1,CAISTRQGAASF,TGTGCCATCAGTACGCGACAGGGGGCGGCTTCCTTC
17,TRBJ2-1,many,TRBV5-1,.,CASSSQRDGNSYNEQFF,TGCGCCAGCAGCTCCCAAAGGGACGGAAACTCCTACAATGAGCAGTTCTTC
14,TRBJ1-4,many,TRBV2,TRBD1,CASSGTGLGEKLFF,TGTGCCAGCAGTGGGACAGGCCTGGGGGAAAAACTGTTTTTT
18,TRBJ2-4,once,TRBV7-2,.,CASSLAAGTNSFKNIQYF,TGTGCCAGCAGCTTAGCCGCAGGGACCAACTCCTTCAAAAACATTCAGTACTTC
13,TRBJ2-3,.,TRBV5-4,.,CASSLPERPSQYF,TGTGCCAGCAGCTTGCCGGAGCGCCCCTCGCAGTATTTT
15,TRBJ1-6,many,TRBV18,TRBD1,CASSPGQGSGSPLHF,TGTGCCAGCTCACCCGGACAGGGGTCAGGGTCACCCCTCCACTTT
15,TRBJ2-5,many,TRBV24-1,TRBD1,CATSAGQGRWETQYF,TGTGCCACCAGCGCTGGACAGGGGAGGTGGGAGACCCAGTACTTC
12,TRBJ2-3,many,TRBV2,.,CASSGEADTQYF,TGTGCCAGCAGTGGAGAAGCGGATACGCAGTATTTT
15,TRBJ1-1,many,TRBV5-1,.,CASSLYASMNTEAFF,TGCGCCAGCAGCTTGTATGCCAGTATGAACACTGAAGCTTTCTTT
15,TRBJ1-1,once,TRBV7-3,.,CASSLSRDKNTEAFF,TGTGCCAGCAGCTTAAGTCGGGACAAGAACACTGAAGCTTTCTTT
18,TRBJ2-1,many,TRBV2,.,CASSPFDTGQSSYNEQFF,TGTGCCAGCAGTCCCTTCGACACAGGACAGAGCTCCTACAATGAGCAGTTCTTC
15,TRBJ2-6,many,TRBV7-2,.,CASIDGRSGANVLTF,TGTGCCAGCATCGATGGACGCTCTGGGGCCAACGTCCTGACTTTC
14,TRBJ2-5,many,TRBV10-3,.,CAISEEDRQETQYF,TGTGCCATCAGTGAGGAGGACAGACAAGAGACCCAGTACTTC
16,TRBJ2-1,many,TRBV11-2,TRBD1,CASSLALGQGLDEQFF,TGTGCCAGCAGCTTAGCCTTAGGACAGGGTCTGGATGAGCAGTTCTTC
20,TRBJ2-6,.,TRBV5-1,TRBD1,CASSLAELGQGRGGANVLTF,TGCGCCAGCAGCTTGGCCGAGCTAGGACAGGGACGGGGAGGGGCCAACGTCCTGACTTTC
14,TRBJ2-7,.,TRBV7-6,TRBD1,CASSPKGTGREQYF,TGTGCCAGCAGCCCTAAAGGGACAGGGCGCGAGCAGTACTTC
12,TRBJ1-1,once,TRBV6-9,.,CASSYGTPEAFF,TGTGCCAGCAGTTACGGCACTCCTGAAGCTTTCTTT
13,TRBJ2-5,many,TRBV20-1,TRBD2,CSASTGLAGDKYF,TGCAGTGCTAGCACGGGACTAGCGGGGGATAAGTACTTC
15,TRBJ2-1,.,TRBV18,TRBD2,CASSPGTSGRNEQFF,TGTGCCAGCTCACCTGGGACTAGCGGGAGAAATGAGCAGTTCTTC
15,TRBJ2-3,many,TRBV6-1,TRBD2,CASAYGGARADTQYF,TGTGCCAGCGCCTACGGGGGGGCCAGGGCAGATACGCAGTATTTT
15,TRBJ1-5,few,TRBV15,.,CATSRGHRYNQPQHF,TGTGCCACCAGCAGAGGACACAGATACAATCAGCCCCAGCATTTT
15,TRBJ1-5,.,TRBV2,TRBD1,CASSLEWTGDQPQHF,TGTGCCAGCAGTTTAGAGTGGACAGGGGATCAGCCCCAGCATTTT
14,TRBJ1-1,many,TRBV12-3/TRBV12-4,.,CASSLNRPNSEAFF,TGTGCCAGCAGTTTAAACCGACCAAACTCTGAAGCTTTCTTT
17,TRBJ1-1,.,TRBV4-1,.,CASSQPREGWKNTEAFF,TGCGCCAGCAGCCAACCGAGGGAGGGGTGGAAGAACACTGAAGCTTTCTTT
12,TRBJ2-7,.,TRBV6-2/TRBV6-3,.,CASSPGPSGQYF,TGTGCCAGCAGCCCGGGGCCTTCCGGGCAGTACTTC
14,TRBJ1-2,.,TRBV28,.,CASSRQAGGYGYTF,TGTGCCAGCAGTCGACAGGCTGGTGGCTATGGCTACACCTTC
14,TRBJ2-7,few,TRBV10-3,.,CAISPPDSSYEQYF,TGTGCCATCAGCCCCCCCGACAGCTCCTACGAGCAGTACTTC
19,TRBJ2-3,many,TRBV5-1,TRBD2,CASSLVGTSGPFPTDTQYF,TGCGCCAGCAGCTTGGTGGGGACTAGTGGCCCTTTCCCCACAGATACGCAGTATTTT